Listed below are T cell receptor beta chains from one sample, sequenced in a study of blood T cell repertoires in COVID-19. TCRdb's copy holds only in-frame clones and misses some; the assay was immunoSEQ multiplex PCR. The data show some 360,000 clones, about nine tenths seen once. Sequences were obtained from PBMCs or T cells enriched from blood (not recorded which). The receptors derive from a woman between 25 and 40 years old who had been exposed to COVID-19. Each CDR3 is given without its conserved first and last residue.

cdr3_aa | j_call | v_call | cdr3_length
ASSQSINRLAKNIQY | TRBJ2-4 | TRBV16 | 15
ASSQGQGNIQY | TRBJ2-4 | TRBV3-1/TRBV3-2 | 11
ASSFEGLANNEQF | TRBJ2-1 | TRBV5-1 | 13
ASDGTGNSPLH | TRBJ1-6 | TRBV12-5 | 11
ASSPDRVVQETQY | TRBJ2-5 | TRBV11-3 | 13
ASSYGGQGGNTIY | TRBJ1-3 | TRBV6-5 | 13
ASSLTGNNEQF | TRBJ2-1 | TRBV18 | 11
ASSPSGLANNEQF | TRBJ2-1 | TRBV18 | 13
ASSLVAGGAEAF | TRBJ1-1 | TRBV5-1 | 12
ASSLSRLAGGSMGSYEQY | TRBJ2-7 | TRBV7-8 | 18
ASSILSSGSSSHEQY | TRBJ2-7 | TRBV19 | 15
ASSLAPGSATGELF | TRBJ2-2 | TRBV5-1 | 14
ATSDLAGHSYNEQF | TRBJ2-1 | TRBV24-1 | 14
ASSFTPGLAGDLGYEQY | TRBJ2-7 | TRBV5-1 | 17
ASSGETGDGYSPLH | TRBJ1-6 | TRBV5-1 | 14
ASSYSPSRHPGGKNIQY | TRBJ2-4 | TRBV6-2/TRBV6-3 | 17
ASSLGGGYTEAF | TRBJ1-1 | TRBV11-2 | 12
ASSPDRGQETQY | TRBJ2-5 | TRBV23-1 | 12
ASSSGQGSIQPQH | TRBJ1-5 | TRBV2 | 13
ASTPGGGRLTDTQY | TRBJ2-3 | TRBV19 | 14
ASSRTLGRD | TRBJ2-5 | TRBV5-1 | 9
ASSLEWQGARAF | TRBJ1-1 | TRBV28 | 12
ASSLNFLEQY | TRBJ2-7 | TRBV5-4 | 10
ASSTPDRSTGELF | TRBJ2-2 | TRBV6-2/TRBV6-3 | 13
ASSFLRGNEQF | TRBJ2-1 | TRBV28 | 11
ASSGGGGTDTQY | TRBJ2-3 | TRBV30 | 12
ASSLGPNYGYT | TRBJ1-2 | TRBV7-8 | 11
ASSGLTSGITDTQY | TRBJ2-3 | TRBV6-1 | 14
ASRGLAGNEQF | TRBJ2-1 | TRBV12-3/TRBV12-4 | 11
ASSLSLAGLTSSTDTQY | TRBJ2-3 | TRBV28 | 17
ASSSRGGTTNYGYT | TRBJ1-2 | TRBV18 | 14
ASSPQGPTYEQY | TRBJ2-7 | TRBV3-1/TRBV3-2 | 12
ASSLRDRDGYT | TRBJ1-2 | TRBV27 | 11
ASSLVAGGNEQF | TRBJ2-1 | TRBV5-1 | 12
AISEPVANEPDTQY | TRBJ2-3 | TRBV10-3 | 14
ASSLGGTDTEAF | TRBJ1-1 | TRBV5-1 | 12
SVEPPLRDRGNEQF | TRBJ2-1 | TRBV29-1 | 14
ASIQREGAGNQPQH | TRBJ1-5 | TRBV19 | 14
ASSIGSQVGETQY | TRBJ2-5 | TRBV19 | 13
ASSRGGRRGETQY | TRBJ2-5 | TRBV9 | 13
SVEVYEQF | TRBJ2-1 | TRBV29-1 | 8
ASRLAGQETQY | TRBJ2-5 | TRBV28 | 11
ASSLGGWGQLYEQY | TRBJ2-7 | TRBV28 | 14
AWSYRGRNSPLH | TRBJ1-6 | TRBV30 | 12
ASSFDTKETQY | TRBJ2-5 | TRBV5-1 | 11
ASETGTAFEKLF | TRBJ1-4 | TRBV28 | 12